This T cell receptor (beta chain) is drawn from a study of cytomegalovirus exposure and HLA in healthy donors. Study observations and caveats: Exclusion applied to some V segments, including TRBV6-2 and TRBV6-3, as they were indistinguishable. Cytomegalovirus status was reportedly diagnosed by the classifier with high sensitivity and specificity. Productive rates of about 87% or about 30% were seen for most TCR beta V segments in an earlier analysis.

With regard to this clone: Antigen unknown.

It was with 60 Vbeta and 13 Jbeta primers that the PCR ran. Profiled with immunoSEQ multiplex PCR; TCRdb holds only in-frame clones, not every one. The repertoire consists of 150,000 to 200,000 clones, with 77% occurring once and the leading ten covering about 3.4%. This CDR3 is built from 18 residues. V usage is TRBV21-1 and J usage is TRBJ2-2; TRBD2 was called by the table and not checked on the DNA. TRBV21-1 is a known pseudogene. Sample: PBMCs. This clonotype was sampled from a female donor in good health and CMV-seronegative. The CDR3, as DNA: TGTGCCAGCAGCAGAGACGGGACTAGCGGGGGCCACACCGGGGAGCTGTTTTTT. This translates into CASSRDGTSGGHTGELFF.